This record concerns one T cell receptor beta chain sequence. Its target is not known. This sample was taken from a study of T cell responses to AZD1222 COVID-19 vaccine. Whole-study results and caveats: The study identified only five or six AZD1222 recipients as seropositive at baseline. As reported, nearly half of all spike-specific TCRs target variant regions that are unmutated. Without day 14 samples, only post-peak T cell repertoires were studied. Donors skewed white British and female; clonal diversity was possibly underestimated.

This table comes from immunoSEQ multiplex PCR, and its TCRdb copy is limited to in-frame clones, with some not included. The sample records 120,000 to 150,000 clones, around 88% being singletons. The sequence came from an adult in good health. Sequenced here: peripheral blood, sampled on day 0 of AZD1222 vaccination.

The CDR3 DNA reads TGTGCCACCAGTGATGCTAGCGGGACGAACACCGGGGAGCTGTTTTTT. Its translation: CATSDASGTNTGELFF. This chain links TRBV24-1 with TRBJ2-2; 9 nucleotides align to TRBD2. The CDR3 length is 16 residues. From germline, CDR1 is KGHDR and CDR2 SFDVKD. The J segment lost 0 bases and the V segment lost 3 bases, leaving 1 base of the junction unmatched.